This T cell receptor (beta chain) originates from a study of cytomegalovirus exposure and HLA in healthy donors. The study's findings and limits: Reportedly, a later analysis found an Asian-associated ancestry cluster had fewer N-insertions than the approximately 600-donor mean. Association of a missense DCLRE1C variant with TCR beta V- and J-gene trimming was reported in a later analysis. Excluded were some V segments that proved indistinguishable, including TRBV6-2 and TRBV6-3.

A remark on this clone: The antigen is unknown.

All donors participated as healthy donors of bone marrow. Both 60 Vbeta primers and 13 Jbeta primers went into the PCR. TCRdb keeps only in-frame clones here, not all; method: immunoSEQ multiplex PCR. The table lists some 130,000 clones, around 77% of them singletons, with under 2.5% in the top ten. V lost 4 bases, J lost 6 bases, and 9 bases stayed unmatched. The CDR3 has 18 amino acids. CDR1 is SGHRS, CDR2 YFSETQ, per germline. This sequence originates from a man aged 25-45 years in good health and CMV-seronegative. The sample was PBMCs. V and J are TRBV5-1 and TRBJ2-2; 16 positions agree with TRBD2. The CDR3 here is CASSPPPGTSGRAGELFF. The CDR3 region has the DNA TGCGCCAGCAGCCCACCTCCCGGGACTAGCGGGAGGGCCGGGGAGCTGTTTTTT.